This entry is about one T cell receptor (beta chain). Its antigen is still unknown. The data originate from a study of breast tumors, draining lymph nodes, adjacent tissues. Regarding the study as a whole: Findings are consistent with lymph node origin and intratumoral expansion of most tumor T cells. Luminal-like breast cancer showed significantly higher tumor–nontumor repertoire similarity than basal-like. Compared with lymph nodes, tumors were less diverse; compared with nontumor tissue, more. That most tumor T cells come from lymph nodes remained unproven.

TCRdb reanalysed the multiplex PCR reads using MiXCR and keeps one entry per CDR3 protein. This sample has over 35,000 distinct CDR3 sequences, with 35% to 40% found just once. This CDR3 is built from 16 residues. V dropped 0 bases and J dropped 1 base, with 10 bases sitting between them. Germline CDR1 is MNHEY and CDR2 is SVGEGT. The chain is built from TRBV6-2 or TRBV6-3 and TRBJ1-5, with D possibly being TRBD1 (6 bases). The receptor's source is a female donor with breast cancer. Some clones in this sample may be carry-over from other donors' samples. Sequencing used breast tumor tissue. The CDR3 DNA is TGTGCCAGCAGTTACTCGGGGGCCCTCAGCAATCAGCCCCAGCATTTT. Protein sequence: CASSYSGALSNQPQHF.